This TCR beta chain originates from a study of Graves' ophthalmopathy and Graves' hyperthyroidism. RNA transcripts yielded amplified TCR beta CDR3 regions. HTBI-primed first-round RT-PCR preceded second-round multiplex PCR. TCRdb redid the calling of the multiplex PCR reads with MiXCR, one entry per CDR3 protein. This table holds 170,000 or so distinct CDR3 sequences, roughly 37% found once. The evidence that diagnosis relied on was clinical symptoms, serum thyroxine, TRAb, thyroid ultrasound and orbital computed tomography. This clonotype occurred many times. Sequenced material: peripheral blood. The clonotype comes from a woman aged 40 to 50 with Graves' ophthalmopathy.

CDR3 coding DNA: TGCAGTGCCCCGGGACAGGGGTTCTACGAGCAGTACTTC. Translated: CSAPGQGFYEQYF. The rearrangement links TRBV20-1 to TRBJ2-7; 10 nucleotides match TRBD1. The J segment lost 3 bases and the V segment lost 6 bases, leaving 5 bases of the junction unmatched. The V gene's germline CDR1 is DFQATT and CDR2 SNEGSKA (reference sequence). CDR3 size: 13 residues.